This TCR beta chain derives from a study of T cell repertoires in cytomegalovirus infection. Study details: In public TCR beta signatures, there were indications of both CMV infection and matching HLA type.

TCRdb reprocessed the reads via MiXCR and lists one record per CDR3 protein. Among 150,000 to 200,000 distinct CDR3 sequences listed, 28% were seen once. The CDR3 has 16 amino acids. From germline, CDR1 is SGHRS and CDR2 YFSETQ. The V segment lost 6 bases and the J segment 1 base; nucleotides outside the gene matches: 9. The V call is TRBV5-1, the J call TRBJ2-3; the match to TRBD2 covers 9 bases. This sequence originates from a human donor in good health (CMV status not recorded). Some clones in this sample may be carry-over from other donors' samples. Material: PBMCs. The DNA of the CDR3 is TGCGCCAGCACCACGGAGGCTAGCGGGGGCACAGATACGCAGTATTTT. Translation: CASTTEASGGTDTQYF.